This section outlines one T cell receptor beta chain sequence together with its context. Its target is unknown. The data derive from a study of radiation and T cells in renal cell carcinoma. Whole-study results and caveats: In blood, top tumor clones expanded by 2 weeks, shrinking by 4.

Time point denoted: baseline pretreatment blood. Treatment indicated: 15 Gy SBRT to primary tumor, nephrectomy 4 weeks later. Blood was sampled at baseline, 2 weeks and 4 weeks after SBRT. With 6 bases removed from V and 0 bases from J, the gap between germline ends came to 18 bases. Per the germline V gene, CDR1 is MDHEN and CDR2 is SYDVKM. CDR3 length equals 16 residues. Assay used: immunoSEQ multiplex PCR; TCRdb lists only in-frame clones, some missing. The sample shows 110,000 to 150,000 clones, approximately 90% of them seen only once. The gene calls are TRBV28 and TRBJ2-7; D possibly uses TRBD1 or TRBD2 (5 bases each). Sequenced here: blood, sampled from a patient whose treatment included radiotherapy and nephrectomy. The receptor was isolated from a woman aged 45-60 years with renal cell carcinoma. CDR3 sequence reads: CASRLSPGTDSYEQYF. CDR3 coding DNA: TGTGCCAGCAGACTAAGCCCAGGGACCGACTCCTACGAGCAGTACTTC.